Included here is one TCR beta chain sequence, with context. No antigen is known for it. 60 Vbeta and 13 Jbeta primers were used in PCR. Produced via immunoSEQ multiplex PCR; TCRdb's table is partial and in-frame only. The table lists under 200,000 clones, around 85% of them singletons. These data come from a study of cytomegalovirus exposure and HLA in healthy donors. Study-wide points: Most TCR sequences were seen very rarely across donors, but some public TCRs occurred in many. In a later analysis, TCR beta V- and J-gene trimming was associated with a missense DCLRE1C variant. Relative to equally common others, HLA-associated TCR beta chains showed greater clonal expansion in a later analysis.

The germline V gene encodes CDR1 KGHSH and CDR2 LQKENI. V was clipped by 4 bases and J by 5 bases, with 14 bases between them. The CDR3 loop spans 14 amino acids. This clonotype originated in a human donor in good health. V usage is TRBV18 and J usage is TRBJ2-5, with D possibly being TRBD1 (7 bases). The specimen sequenced was PBMCs. The CDR3 loop is CASSQAQGGETQYF. CDR3 in DNA: TGTGCCAGCTCACAAGCCCAGGGGGGCGAGACCCAGTACTTC.